The clone carrying this T cell receptor (beta chain) was counted between two and nine times. TCRdb reprocessed the RT-PCR reads via MiXCR and lists one record per CDR3 protein. The sample contains about 500,000 distinct CDR3 sequences, more than 15% of which appear only once. The length of the CDR3 is 16 residues. Germline trimming cut 1 base from V and 9 bases from J; bases unmatched to any gene: 9. From germline, CDR1 is LGHNA and CDR2 YSLEER. The sample belongs to a study of response to subunit inactivated influenza vaccine. Material: CD4+ T cells sorted from PBMCs, obtained 23 months after vaccination. This sequence was found in a man between 50 and 69 years old who received an inactivated influenza vaccine. The J gene is TRBJ2-1, the V gene TRBV4-3; 10 bases align to TRBD2. The CDR3 loop is CASSQVVSGRKGEQFF. The CDR3 region has the DNA TGCGCCAGCAGCCAAGTCGTTAGCGGGAGGAAGGGTGAGCAGTTCTTC.